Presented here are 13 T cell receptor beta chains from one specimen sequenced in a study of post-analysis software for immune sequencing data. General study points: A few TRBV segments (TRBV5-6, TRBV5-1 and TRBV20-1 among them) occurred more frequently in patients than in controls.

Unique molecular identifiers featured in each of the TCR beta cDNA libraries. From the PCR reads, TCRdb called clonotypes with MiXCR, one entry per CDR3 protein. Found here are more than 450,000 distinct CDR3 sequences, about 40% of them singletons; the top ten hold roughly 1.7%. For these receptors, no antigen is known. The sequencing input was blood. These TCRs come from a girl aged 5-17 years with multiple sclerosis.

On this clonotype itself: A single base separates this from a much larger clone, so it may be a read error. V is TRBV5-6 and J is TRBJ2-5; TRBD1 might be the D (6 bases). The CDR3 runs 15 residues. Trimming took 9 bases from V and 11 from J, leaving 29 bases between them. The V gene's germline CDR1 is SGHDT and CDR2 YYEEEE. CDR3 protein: CATKALGAGVNGQYF. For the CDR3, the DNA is TGTGCCACCAAAGCTCTGGGGGCAGGGGTAAACGGGCAGTACTTC.

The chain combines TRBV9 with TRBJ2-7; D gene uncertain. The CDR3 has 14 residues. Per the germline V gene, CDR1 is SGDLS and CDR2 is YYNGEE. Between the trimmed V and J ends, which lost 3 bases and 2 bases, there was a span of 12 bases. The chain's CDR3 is CASSGDGNPYEQYF. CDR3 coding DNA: TGTGCCAGCAGCGGCGACGGAAACCCCTACGAGCAGTACTTC.

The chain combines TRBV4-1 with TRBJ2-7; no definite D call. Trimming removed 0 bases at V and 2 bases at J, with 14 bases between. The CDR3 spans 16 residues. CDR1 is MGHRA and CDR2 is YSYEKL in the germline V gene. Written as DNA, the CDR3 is TGCGCCAGCAGCCAAGAAAACCCCGCTGATGCCTACGAGCAGTACTTC. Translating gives CASSQENPADAYEQYF.

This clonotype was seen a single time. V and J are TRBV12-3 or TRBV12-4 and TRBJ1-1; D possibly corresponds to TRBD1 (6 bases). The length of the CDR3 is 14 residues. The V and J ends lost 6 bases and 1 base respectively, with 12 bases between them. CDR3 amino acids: CASRLGAENTEAFF. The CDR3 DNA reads TGTGCCAGCAGATTGGGGGCGGAGAACACTGAAGCTTTCTTT.

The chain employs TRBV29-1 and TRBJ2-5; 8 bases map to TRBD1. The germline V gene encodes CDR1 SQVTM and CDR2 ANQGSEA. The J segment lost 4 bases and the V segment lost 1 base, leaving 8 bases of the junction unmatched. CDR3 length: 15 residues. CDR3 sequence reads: CSVEGGQANSETQYF. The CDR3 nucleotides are TGCAGCGTTGAAGGGGGACAGGCGAATTCAGAGACCCAGTACTTC.

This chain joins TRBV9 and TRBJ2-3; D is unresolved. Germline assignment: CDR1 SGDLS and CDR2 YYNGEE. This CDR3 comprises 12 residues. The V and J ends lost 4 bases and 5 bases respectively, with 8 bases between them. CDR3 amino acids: CASSSYGDTQYF. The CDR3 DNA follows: TGTGCCAGCAGCTCTTACGGAGATACGCAGTATTTT. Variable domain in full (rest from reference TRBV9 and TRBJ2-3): DSGVTQTPKHLITATGQRVTLRCSPRSGDLSVYWYQQSLDQGLQFLIQYYNGEERAKGNILERFSAQQFPDLHSELNLSSLELGDSALYFCASSSYGDTQYFGPGTRLTVL.

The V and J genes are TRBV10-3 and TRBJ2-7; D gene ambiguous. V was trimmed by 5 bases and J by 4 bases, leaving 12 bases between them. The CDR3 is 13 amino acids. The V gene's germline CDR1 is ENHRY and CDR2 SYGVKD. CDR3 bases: TGTGCCATCAGTTCAGACCACTGTTACGAGCAGTACTTC. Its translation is CAISSDHCYEQYF.

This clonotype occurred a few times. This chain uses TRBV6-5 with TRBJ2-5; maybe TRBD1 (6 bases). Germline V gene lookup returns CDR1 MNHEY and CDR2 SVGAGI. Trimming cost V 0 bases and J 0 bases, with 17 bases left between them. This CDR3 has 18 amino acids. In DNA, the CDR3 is TGTGCCAGCAGTTACTCGTTAGGAACAGGGCATTACCAAGAGACCCAGTACTTC. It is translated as CASSYSLGTGHYQETQYF.

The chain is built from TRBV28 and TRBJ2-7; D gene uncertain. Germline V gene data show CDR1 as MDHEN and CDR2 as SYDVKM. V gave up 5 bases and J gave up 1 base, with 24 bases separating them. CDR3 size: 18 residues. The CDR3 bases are TGTGCCAGCAGTCTCGCTTTGGAGAAGAGCCCTTGGTCCTACGAGCAGTACTTC. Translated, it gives CASSLALEKSPWSYEQYF.

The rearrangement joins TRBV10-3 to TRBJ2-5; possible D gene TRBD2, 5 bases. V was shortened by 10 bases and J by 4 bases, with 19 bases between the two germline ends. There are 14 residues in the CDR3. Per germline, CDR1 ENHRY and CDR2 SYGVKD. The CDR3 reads CATAPVGSGETQYF. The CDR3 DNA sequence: TGTGCCACCGCCCCCGTCGGAAGCGGAGAGACCCAGTACTTC.

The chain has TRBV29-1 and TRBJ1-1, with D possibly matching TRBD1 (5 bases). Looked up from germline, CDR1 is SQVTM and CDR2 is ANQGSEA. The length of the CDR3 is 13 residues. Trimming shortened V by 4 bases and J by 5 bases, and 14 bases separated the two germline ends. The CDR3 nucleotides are TGCAGCGTTGGGACAAGGGAGGGGACTGAAGCTTTCTTT. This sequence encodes CSVGTREGTEAFF. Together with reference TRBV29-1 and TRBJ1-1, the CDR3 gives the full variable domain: SAVISQKPSRDICQRGTSLTIQCQVDSQVTMMFWYRQQPGQSLTLIATANQGSEATYESGFVIDKFPISRPNLTFSTLTVSNMSPEDSSIYLCSVGTREGTEAFFGQGTRLTVV.

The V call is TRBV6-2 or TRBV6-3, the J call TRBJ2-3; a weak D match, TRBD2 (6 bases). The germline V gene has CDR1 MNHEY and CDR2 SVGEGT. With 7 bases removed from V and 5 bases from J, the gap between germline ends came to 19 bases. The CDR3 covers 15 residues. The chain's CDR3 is CASTSLGGPRDTQYF. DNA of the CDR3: TGTGCCAGCACCAGCCTCGGGGGACCCCGAGATACGCAGTATTTT.

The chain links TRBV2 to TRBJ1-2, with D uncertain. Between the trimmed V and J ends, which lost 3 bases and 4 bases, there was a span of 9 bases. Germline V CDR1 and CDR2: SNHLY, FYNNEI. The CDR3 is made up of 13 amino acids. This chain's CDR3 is CASSDPGVYGYTF. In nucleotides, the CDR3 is TGTGCCAGCAGTGACCCCGGGGTCTATGGCTACACCTTC. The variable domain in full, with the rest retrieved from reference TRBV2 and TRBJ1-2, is EPEVTQTPSHQVTQMGQEVILRCVPISNHLYFYWYRQILGQKVEFLVSFYNNEISEKSEIFDDQFSVERPDGSNFTLKIRSTKLEDSAMYFCASSDPGVYGYTFGSGTRLTVV.